The rows below give T cell receptor beta chains drawn from one sample of a study of blood T cells in healthy people across ages. MiXCR, run by TCRdb on the 5' RACE reads, gives a single entry per CDR3 protein. The repertoire holds approximately 1,700,000 distinct CDR3 sequences, with around 40% as singletons. Sequencing was performed on blood. These receptors came from a human donor in good health. Both conserved end residues are part of each CDR3. The order of the fields is V gene, J gene, D gene, clone size, CDR3 DNA, CDR3 protein. The D gene is left open where the match is weak. Not all rows give a size; the values are once, few, many and, for expanded clones, a class.

V: TRBV10-3; J: TRBJ1-1; D: TRBD1; size: NA; DNA: TGTGCCATCAGTGAGTCTGGGACAGGGACTGAAGCTTTCTTT; CDR3: CAISESGTGTEAFF
V: TRBV7-2; J: TRBJ1-4; D: NA; size: few; DNA: TGTGCCAGCAGTCAAAGGGGGACCATGGGGGAAAAACTGTTTTTT; CDR3: CASSQRGTMGEKLFF
V: TRBV6-1; J: TRBJ1-2; D: NA; size: once; DNA: TGTGCCAGCAGTGCGCAGACAGGTATCGATGGCTACACCTTC; CDR3: CASSAQTGIDGYTF
V: TRBV7-8; J: TRBJ1-5; D: NA; size: few; DNA: TGTGCCAGCAGCTCACGACGAGACAGAGGTCAGCCCCAGCATTTT; CDR3: CASSSRRDRGQPQHF
V: TRBV2; J: TRBJ2-3; D: TRBD2; size: few; DNA: TGTGCCAGCAAGGTACTAGCGGGCACAGATACGCAGTATTTT; CDR3: CASKVLAGTDTQYF
V: TRBV7-9; J: TRBJ2-5; D: NA; size: NA; DNA: TGTGCCAGCAGCTTTGCCCTGTCTAAGGAGCAGTACTTC; CDR3: CASSFALSKEQYF
V: TRBV20-1; J: TRBJ1-4; D: NA; size: NA; DNA: TGCAGTGCTAGAGATGATGGCAGAGTACCAACTAATGAAAAACTGTTTTTT; CDR3: CSARDDGRVPTNEKLFF
V: TRBV25-1; J: TRBJ2-5; D: NA; size: few; DNA: TGTGCCAGCAGTGATTGGGACTTCTTAGGGTTAGAGACCCAGTACTTC; CDR3: CASSDWDFLGLETQYF
V: TRBV24-1; J: TRBJ2-1; D: TRBD2; size: few; DNA: TGTGCCACCAGTGTGCGCGGGGGGCTCAATGAGCAGTTCTTC; CDR3: CATSVRGGLNEQFF
V: TRBV28; J: TRBJ2-3; D: TRBD2; size: NA; DNA: TGTGCCAGCAGTTTAGATGGGACTAGCGGGGGCCACACAGATACGCAGTATTTT; CDR3: CASSLDGTSGGHTDTQYF
V: TRBV20-1; J: TRBJ2-7; D: NA; size: NA; DNA: TGCAGTGCGCACCGGGACTTCTCCTACAATGAGCAGTACTTC; CDR3: CSAHRDFSYNEQYF
V: TRBV28; J: TRBJ1-2; D: NA; size: NA; DNA: TGTGCCAGCAGCCCGATCGGGCACGGCTATGGCTACACCTTC; CDR3: CASSPIGHGYGYTF
V: TRBV4-1; J: TRBJ1-1; D: TRBD1; size: NA; DNA: TGCGCCAGCAGCCTCCGGACAGGGGAGATTGTGGCTTTCTTT; CDR3: CASSLRTGEIVAFF
V: TRBV20-1; J: TRBJ1-1; D: TRBD1; size: few; DNA: TGCAGTGCTAGCGAGGGGGCAGCCACTGAAGCTTTCTTT; CDR3: CSASEGAATEAFF
V: TRBV20-1; J: TRBJ2-7; D: NA; size: few; DNA: TGCAGTGCGACAACCTCCTCCTACGAGCAGTACTTC; CDR3: CSATTSSYEQYF
V: TRBV4-1; J: TRBJ2-4; D: TRBD2; size: few; DNA: TGCGCCAGCAGCCAAGCAATGACTAGCGGGGGGGCGGTAGCCAAAAACATTCAGTACTTC; CDR3: CASSQAMTSGGAVAKNIQYF
V: TRBV14; J: TRBJ1-4; D: NA; size: few; DNA: TGTGCCAGCAGCCAAGTACGAGGACGGAATGAAAAACTGTTTTTT; CDR3: CASSQVRGRNEKLFF
V: TRBV10-3; J: TRBJ2-5; D: TRBD2; size: NA; DNA: TGTGCCATCAGCTCTAGCGGGGTCGGAGAGACCCAGTACTTC; CDR3: CAISSSGVGETQYF
V: TRBV12-3/TRBV12-4; J: TRBJ1-2; D: TRBD1; size: few; DNA: TGTGCCAGCACCAACGGCGGGCAGGGGGCCTACTATGGCTACACCTTC; CDR3: CASTNGGQGAYYGYTF
V: TRBV7-7; J: TRBJ2-1; D: TRBD1; size: NA; DNA: TGTGCTAGCAGCTTGGGACAGGGACACACGAATGAGCAGTTCTTC; CDR3: CASSLGQGHTNEQFF
V: TRBV29-1; J: TRBJ2-1; D: NA; size: few; DNA: TGCAGCGTTGAAGAGGCCGGGGGCATTGAGCAGTTCTTC; CDR3: CSVEEAGGIEQFF
V: TRBV6-1; J: TRBJ1-1; D: NA; size: NA; DNA: TGTGCCAGCAGTGTCAGGGATATGAACACTGAAGCTTTCTTT; CDR3: CASSVRDMNTEAFF
V: TRBV2; J: TRBJ2-7; D: NA; size: NA; DNA: TGTGTCAGCACCTCTGGACAGTTGGGGCGCGAGCAGTACTTC; CDR3: CVSTSGQLGREQYF
V: TRBV5-1; J: TRBJ2-7; D: NA; size: few; DNA: TGCGCCAGCAGCTTCGAAGCCCGCTCCTACGAGCAGTACTTC; CDR3: CASSFEARSYEQYF
V: TRBV25-1; J: TRBJ2-3; D: NA; size: few; DNA: TGTGCCAGCAGTGAAAAGGAGTCAGATACGCAGTATTTT; CDR3: CASSEKESDTQYF
V: TRBV20-1; J: TRBJ2-1; D: TRBD2; size: NA; DNA: TGCAGTGCTGGAGTTTCCGGGACTAGAAATGAGCAGTTCTTC; CDR3: CSAGVSGTRNEQFF
V: TRBV5-1; J: TRBJ2-1; D: TRBD2; size: NA; DNA: TGCGCCAGCAGCTTGGCCCGCGGTAGCGGGACCTACAATGAGCAGTTCTTC; CDR3: CASSLARGSGTYNEQFF
V: TRBV7-2; J: TRBJ2-1; D: TRBD2; size: few; DNA: TGTGCCAGCAGCTTGGTGCCTAGCGGGTTCAGCTCCTACAATGAGCAGTTCTTC; CDR3: CASSLVPSGFSSYNEQFF
V: TRBV20-1; J: TRBJ1-2; D: TRBD1; size: few; DNA: TGCAGTGCTAGGGTATCGGACAGGGTGAATGGCTACACCTTC; CDR3: CSARVSDRVNGYTF
V: TRBV9; J: TRBJ2-3; D: NA; size: few; DNA: TGTGCCAGCAGCGTAGACAGTAACACAGATACGCAGTATTTT; CDR3: CASSVDSNTDTQYF
V: TRBV4-3; J: TRBJ2-1; D: NA; size: NA; DNA: TGCGCCAGCAGCCAGGAATCGGACCGAGGATTCAATGAGCAGTTCTTC; CDR3: CASSQESDRGFNEQFF
V: TRBV29-1; J: TRBJ2-7; D: NA; size: NA; DNA: TGCAGCGTTGATGGGGGTTCGAACGAGCAGTACTTC; CDR3: CSVDGGSNEQYF
V: TRBV20-1; J: TRBJ2-1; D: TRBD1; size: NA; DNA: TGCAGTGCTAGAGTTTACTCTGGACAGGGTATTATGAATGAGCAGTTCTTC; CDR3: CSARVYSGQGIMNEQFF
V: TRBV3-1; J: TRBJ2-3; D: NA; size: NA; DNA: TGTGCCAGCAGCCAAGTTCCCCCTGGGACGGGCACAGATACGCAGTATTTT; CDR3: CASSQVPPGTGTDTQYF
V: TRBV11-2; J: TRBJ1-1; D: NA; size: NA; DNA: TGTGCCAGCAGCGAACTCCATAACACTGAAGCTTTCTTT; CDR3: CASSELHNTEAFF
V: TRBV20-1; J: TRBJ2-7; D: NA; size: few; DNA: TGCAGTGCTAGGGCCGATAAAGCAGCCTACGAGCAGTACTTC; CDR3: CSARADKAAYEQYF
V: TRBV10-3; J: TRBJ2-1; D: TRBD2; size: NA; DNA: TGTGCCATCAAAGGTGCGGGGGGCTCCTACAATGAGCAGTTCTTC; CDR3: CAIKGAGGSYNEQFF
V: TRBV6-1; J: TRBJ1-5; D: TRBD1; size: NA; DNA: TGTGCCAGCAGACCCCGGGACAGGGTGAATCAGCCCCAGCATTTT; CDR3: CASRPRDRVNQPQHF
V: TRBV25-1; J: TRBJ2-7; D: TRBD1; size: once; DNA: TGTGCCAGCAGTGACTGGACAGGGGGCTCCTACGAGCAGTACTTC; CDR3: CASSDWTGGSYEQYF
V: TRBV29-1; J: TRBJ2-7; D: NA; size: NA; DNA: TGCAGCGTTGAAGATGGGGGTAGCTACGAGCAGTACTTC; CDR3: CSVEDGGSYEQYF
V: TRBV18; J: TRBJ2-1; D: TRBD2; size: NA; DNA: TGTGCCGGCTCACGGTCTAGCGGCTACAATGAGCAGTTCTTC; CDR3: CAGSRSSGYNEQFF
V: TRBV7-9; J: TRBJ2-7; D: NA; size: few; DNA: TGTGCCAGCAGCTTAGCTGGGACATTCTACGAGCAGTACTTC; CDR3: CASSLAGTFYEQYF